This TCR beta chain was observed in a study of OX40 agonist ivuxolimab in advanced cancers. Looking at the study overall: Patients received the agonistic anti-OX40 (CD134) antibody ivuxolimab. Whole-study results and caveats: Partly responding patients at 0.1-3.0 mg/kg showed some of the smallest clonal expansion. Still undetermined is the antigen specificity of the expanded peripheral T cells.

CDR3 length: 15 residues. V lost 0 bases to trimming and J lost 1 base, with 7 bases between them. Germline CDR1 LNHNV, CDR2 YYDKDF (reference sequence). Measured with immunoSEQ multiplex PCR; TCRdb has only the in-frame clones, and not every one. The sample includes roughly 100,000 clones, around 90% of them seen just once. Of note for this clone: What it binds is unknown.

Autoimmune disease history or systemic immunosuppression disqualified patients. The chain couples TRBV15 to TRBJ1-3; D remains unclear. This specimen consisted of CD4+ or CD8+ T cells sorted from blood, obtained in a trial of the OX40 agonist ivuxolimab. This receptor was taken from an adult with an advanced solid tumor such as melanoma, head and neck, liver or kidney cancer. CDR3 bases: TGTGCCACCAGCAGAGATTGGGGATCTGGAAACACCATATATTTT. Amino acid sequence: CATSRDWGSGNTIYF.